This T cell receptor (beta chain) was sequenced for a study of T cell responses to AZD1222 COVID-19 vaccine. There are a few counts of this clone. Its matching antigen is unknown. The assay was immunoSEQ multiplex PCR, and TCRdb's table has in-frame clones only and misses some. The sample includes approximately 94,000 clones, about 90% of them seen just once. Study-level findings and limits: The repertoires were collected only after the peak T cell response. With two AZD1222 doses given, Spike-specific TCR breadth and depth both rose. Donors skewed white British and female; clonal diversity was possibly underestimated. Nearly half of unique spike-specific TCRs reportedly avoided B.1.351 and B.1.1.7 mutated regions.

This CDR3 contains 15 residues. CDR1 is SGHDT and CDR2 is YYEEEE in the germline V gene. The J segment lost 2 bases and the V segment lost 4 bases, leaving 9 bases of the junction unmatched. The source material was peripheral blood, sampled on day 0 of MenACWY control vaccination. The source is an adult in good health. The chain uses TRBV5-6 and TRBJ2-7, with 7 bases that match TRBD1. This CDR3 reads CASSRKPGQTYEQYF. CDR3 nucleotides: TGTGCCAGCAGCCGTAAACCGGGACAGACCTACGAGCAGTACTTC.